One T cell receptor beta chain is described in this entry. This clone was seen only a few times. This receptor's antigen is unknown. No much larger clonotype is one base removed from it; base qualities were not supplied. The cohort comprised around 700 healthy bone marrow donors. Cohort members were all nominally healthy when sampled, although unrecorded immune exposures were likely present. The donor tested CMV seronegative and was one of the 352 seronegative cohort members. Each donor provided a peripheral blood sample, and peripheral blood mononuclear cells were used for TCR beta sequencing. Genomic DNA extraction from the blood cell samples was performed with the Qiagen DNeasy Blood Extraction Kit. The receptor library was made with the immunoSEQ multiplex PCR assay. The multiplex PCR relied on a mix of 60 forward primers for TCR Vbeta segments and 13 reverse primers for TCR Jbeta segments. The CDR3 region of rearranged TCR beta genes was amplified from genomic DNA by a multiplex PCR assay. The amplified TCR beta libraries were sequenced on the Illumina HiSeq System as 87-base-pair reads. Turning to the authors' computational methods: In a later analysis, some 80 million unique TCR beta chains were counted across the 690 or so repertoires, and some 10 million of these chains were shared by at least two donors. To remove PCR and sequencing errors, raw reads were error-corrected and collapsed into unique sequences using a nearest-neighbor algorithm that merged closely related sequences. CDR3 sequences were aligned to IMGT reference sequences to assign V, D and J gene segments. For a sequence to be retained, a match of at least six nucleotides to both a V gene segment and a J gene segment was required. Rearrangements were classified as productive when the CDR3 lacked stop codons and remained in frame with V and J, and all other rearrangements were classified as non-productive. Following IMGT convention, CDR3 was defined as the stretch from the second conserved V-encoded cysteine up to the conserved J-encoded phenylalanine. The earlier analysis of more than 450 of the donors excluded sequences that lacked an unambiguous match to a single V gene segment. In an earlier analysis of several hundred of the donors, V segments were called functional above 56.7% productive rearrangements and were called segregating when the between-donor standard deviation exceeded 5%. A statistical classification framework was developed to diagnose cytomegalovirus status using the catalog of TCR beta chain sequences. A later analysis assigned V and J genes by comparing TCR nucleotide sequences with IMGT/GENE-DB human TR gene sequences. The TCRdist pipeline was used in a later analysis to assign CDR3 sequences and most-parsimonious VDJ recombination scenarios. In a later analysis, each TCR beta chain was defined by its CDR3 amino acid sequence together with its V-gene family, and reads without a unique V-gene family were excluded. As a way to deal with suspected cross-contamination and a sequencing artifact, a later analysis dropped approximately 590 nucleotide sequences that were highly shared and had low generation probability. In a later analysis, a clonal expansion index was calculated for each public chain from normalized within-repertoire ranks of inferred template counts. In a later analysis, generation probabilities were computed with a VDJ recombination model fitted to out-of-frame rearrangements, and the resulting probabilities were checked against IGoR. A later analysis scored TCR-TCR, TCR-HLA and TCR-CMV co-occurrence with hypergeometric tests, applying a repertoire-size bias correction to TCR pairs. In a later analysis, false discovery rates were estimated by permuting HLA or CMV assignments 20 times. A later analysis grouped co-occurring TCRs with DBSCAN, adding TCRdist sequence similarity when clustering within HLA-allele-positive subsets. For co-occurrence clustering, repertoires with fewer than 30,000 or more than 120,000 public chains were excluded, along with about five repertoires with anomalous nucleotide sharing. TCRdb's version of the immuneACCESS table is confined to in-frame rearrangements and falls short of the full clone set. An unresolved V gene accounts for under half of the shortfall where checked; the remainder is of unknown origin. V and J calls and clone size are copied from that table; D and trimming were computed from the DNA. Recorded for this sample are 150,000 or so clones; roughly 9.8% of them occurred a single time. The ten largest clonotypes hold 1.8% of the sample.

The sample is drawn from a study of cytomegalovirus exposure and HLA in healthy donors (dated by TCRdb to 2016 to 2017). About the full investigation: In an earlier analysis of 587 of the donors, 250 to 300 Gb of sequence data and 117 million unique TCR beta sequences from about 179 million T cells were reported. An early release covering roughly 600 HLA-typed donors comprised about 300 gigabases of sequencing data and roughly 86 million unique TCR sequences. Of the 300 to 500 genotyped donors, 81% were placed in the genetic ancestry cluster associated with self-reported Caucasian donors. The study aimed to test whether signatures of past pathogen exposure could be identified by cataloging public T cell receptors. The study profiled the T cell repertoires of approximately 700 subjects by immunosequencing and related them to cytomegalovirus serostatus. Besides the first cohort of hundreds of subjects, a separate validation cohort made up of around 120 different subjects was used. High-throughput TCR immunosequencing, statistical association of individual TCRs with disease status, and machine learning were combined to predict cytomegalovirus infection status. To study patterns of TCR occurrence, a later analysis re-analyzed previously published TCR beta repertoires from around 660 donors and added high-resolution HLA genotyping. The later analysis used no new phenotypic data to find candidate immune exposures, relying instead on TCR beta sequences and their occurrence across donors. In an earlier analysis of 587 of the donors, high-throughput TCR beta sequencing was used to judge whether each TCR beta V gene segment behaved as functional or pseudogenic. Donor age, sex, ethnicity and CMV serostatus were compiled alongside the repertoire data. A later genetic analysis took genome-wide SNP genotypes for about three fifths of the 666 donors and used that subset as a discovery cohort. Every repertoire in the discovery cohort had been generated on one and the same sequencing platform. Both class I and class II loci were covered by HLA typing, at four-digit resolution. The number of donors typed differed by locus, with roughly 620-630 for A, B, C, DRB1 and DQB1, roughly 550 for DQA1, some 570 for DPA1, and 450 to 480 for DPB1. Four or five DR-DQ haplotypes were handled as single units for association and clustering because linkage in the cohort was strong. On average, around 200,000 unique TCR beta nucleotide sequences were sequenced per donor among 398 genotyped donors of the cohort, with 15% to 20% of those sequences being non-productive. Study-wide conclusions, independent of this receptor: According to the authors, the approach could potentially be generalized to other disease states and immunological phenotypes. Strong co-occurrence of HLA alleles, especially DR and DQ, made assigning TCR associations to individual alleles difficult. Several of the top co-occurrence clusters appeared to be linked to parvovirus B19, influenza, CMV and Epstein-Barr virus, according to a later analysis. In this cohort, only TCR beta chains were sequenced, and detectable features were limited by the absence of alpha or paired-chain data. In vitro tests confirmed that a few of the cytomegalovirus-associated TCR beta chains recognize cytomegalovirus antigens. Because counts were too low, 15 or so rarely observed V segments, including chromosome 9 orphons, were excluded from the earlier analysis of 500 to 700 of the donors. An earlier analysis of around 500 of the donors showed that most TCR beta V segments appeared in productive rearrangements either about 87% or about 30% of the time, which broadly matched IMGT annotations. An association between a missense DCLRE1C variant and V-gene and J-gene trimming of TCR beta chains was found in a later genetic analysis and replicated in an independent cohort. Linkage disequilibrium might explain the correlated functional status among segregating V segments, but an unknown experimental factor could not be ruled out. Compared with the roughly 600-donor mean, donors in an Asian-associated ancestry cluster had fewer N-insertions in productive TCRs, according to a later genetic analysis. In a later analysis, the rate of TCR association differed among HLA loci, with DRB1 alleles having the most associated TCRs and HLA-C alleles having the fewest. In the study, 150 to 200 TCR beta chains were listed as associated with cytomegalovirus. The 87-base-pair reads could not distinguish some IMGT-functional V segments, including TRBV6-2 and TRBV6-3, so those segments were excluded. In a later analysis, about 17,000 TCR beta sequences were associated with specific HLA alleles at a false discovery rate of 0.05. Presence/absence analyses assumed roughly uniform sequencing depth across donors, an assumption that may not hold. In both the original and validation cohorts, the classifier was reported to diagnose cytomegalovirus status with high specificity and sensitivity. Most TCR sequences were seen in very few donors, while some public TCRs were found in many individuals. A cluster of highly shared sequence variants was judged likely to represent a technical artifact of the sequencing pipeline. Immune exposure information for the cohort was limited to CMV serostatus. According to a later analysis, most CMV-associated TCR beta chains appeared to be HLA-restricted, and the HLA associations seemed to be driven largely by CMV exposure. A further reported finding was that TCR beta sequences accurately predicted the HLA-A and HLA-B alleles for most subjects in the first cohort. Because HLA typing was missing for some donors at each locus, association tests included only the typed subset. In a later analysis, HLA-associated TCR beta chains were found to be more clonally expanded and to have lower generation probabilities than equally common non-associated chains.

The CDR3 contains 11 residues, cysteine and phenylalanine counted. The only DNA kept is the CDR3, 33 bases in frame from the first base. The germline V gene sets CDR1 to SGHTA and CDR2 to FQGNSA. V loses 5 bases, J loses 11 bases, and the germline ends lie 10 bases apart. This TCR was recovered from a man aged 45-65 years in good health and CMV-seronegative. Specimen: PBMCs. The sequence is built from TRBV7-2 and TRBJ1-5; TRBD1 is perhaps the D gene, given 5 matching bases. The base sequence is TGTGCCAGCAGCCTGGGGGGGTCCCAGCATTTT. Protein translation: CASSLGGSQHF.